This T cell receptor beta chain derives from a study of shared clonotypes between healthy human individuals. The CDR3 is 15 residues long. The germline CDR1 and CDR2 sequences are MDHEN and SYDVKM. Trimming took 7 bases from V and 0 from J, leaving 16 bases between them. A note on this clone: Its antigen is currently unknown.

Assay used: immunoSEQ multiplex PCR; TCRdb lists only in-frame clones, some missing. The sample yields about 530,000 clones, 90% to 96% seen once. Whole-study results and caveats: Among a handful of donors, around 5% of naive CD4 clonotypes were found in common.

The sample was naive CD4+ T cells sorted from blood. Subset in this sample: CD45RA+ positively selected. This clonotype originated in a young woman in good health. The rearrangement links TRBV28 to TRBJ2-7, with D perhaps matching TRBD2 (7 bases). The CDR3 region is CASTQGGGASYEQYF. The CDR3 bases are TGTGCCAGCACCCAAGGGGGGGGCGCCTCCTACGAGCAGTACTTC. Supplemented by reference TRBV28 and TRBJ2-7, the full variable domain reads DVKVTQSSRYLVKRTGEKVFLECVQDMDHENMFWYRQDPGLGLRLIYFSYDVKMKEKGDIPEGYSVSREKKERFSLILESASTNQTSMYLCASTQGGGASYEQYFGPGTRLTVT.